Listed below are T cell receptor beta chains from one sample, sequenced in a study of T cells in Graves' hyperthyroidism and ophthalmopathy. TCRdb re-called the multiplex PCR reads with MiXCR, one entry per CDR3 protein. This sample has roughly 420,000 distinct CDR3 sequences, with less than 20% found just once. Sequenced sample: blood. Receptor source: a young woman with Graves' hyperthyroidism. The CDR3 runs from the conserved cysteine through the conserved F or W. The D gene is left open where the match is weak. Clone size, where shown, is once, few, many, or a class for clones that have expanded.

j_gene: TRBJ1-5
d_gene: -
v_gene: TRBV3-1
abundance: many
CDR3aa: CASSQGASQPQHF
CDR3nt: TGTGCCAGCAGCCAAGGGGCCTCCCAGCCCCAGCATTTT

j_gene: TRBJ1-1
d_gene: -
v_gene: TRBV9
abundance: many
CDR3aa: CATGPLNTEAFF
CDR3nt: TGTGCCACCGGACCCCTGAACACTGAAGCTTTCTTT

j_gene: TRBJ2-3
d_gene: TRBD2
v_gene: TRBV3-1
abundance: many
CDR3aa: CASSQGTSGRGPTQYF
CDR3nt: TGTGCCAGCAGCCAAGGGACTAGCGGGAGGGGTCCTACGCAGTATTTT

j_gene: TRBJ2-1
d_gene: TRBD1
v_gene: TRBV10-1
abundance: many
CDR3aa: CATSTGGVYEQFF
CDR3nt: TGCGCCACCTCGACAGGGGGTGTCTATGAGCAGTTCTTC

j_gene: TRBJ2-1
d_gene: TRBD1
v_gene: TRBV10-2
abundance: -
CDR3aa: CASKYFPGQPNEQFF
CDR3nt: TGCGCCAGCAAATACTTCCCGGGACAGCCCAATGAGCAGTTCTTC

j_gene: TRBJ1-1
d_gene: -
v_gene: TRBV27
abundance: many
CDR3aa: CASSRGGMNTEAFF
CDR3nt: TGTGCCAGCAGCCGCGGGGGTATGAACACTGAAGCTTTCTTT

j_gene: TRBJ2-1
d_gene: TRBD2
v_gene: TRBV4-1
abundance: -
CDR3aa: CASSLGGLAGGPRQFF
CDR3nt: TGCGCCAGCAGCCTTGGCGGACTAGCGGGGGGGCCACGGCAGTTCTTC

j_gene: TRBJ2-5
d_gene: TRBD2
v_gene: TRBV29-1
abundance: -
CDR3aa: CSVGGPGLAGETQYF
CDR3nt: TGCAGCGTTGGAGGACCGGGACTAGCGGGAGAGACCCAGTACTTC

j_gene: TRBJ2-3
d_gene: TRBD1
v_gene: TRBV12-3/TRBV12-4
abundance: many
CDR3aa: CASSSTGTDTQYF
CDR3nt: TGTGCCAGCAGTTCGACAGGGACGGATACGCAGTATTTT

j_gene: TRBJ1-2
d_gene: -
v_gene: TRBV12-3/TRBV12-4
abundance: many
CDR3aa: CASGFKGVNTF
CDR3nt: TGTGCCAGCGGATTCAAGGGGGTAAACACCTTC

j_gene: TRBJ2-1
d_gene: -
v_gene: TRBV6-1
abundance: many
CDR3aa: CASSGGAGWYNEQFF
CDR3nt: TGTGCCAGCAGTGGAGGGGCAGGATGGTACAATGAGCAGTTCTTC

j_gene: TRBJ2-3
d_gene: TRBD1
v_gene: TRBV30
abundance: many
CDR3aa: CAWRDRGDTQYF
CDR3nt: TGTGCCTGGCGGGACAGGGGGGATACGCAGTATTTT

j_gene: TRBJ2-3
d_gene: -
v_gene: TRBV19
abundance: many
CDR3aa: CASSPGDSSTDTQYF
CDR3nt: TGTGCCAGTAGTCCCGGCGATTCTAGCACAGATACGCAGTATTTT

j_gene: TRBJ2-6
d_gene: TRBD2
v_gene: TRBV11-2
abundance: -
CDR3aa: CASSLAASGLSGANVLTF
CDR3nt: TGTGCCAGCAGCTTAGCGGCTAGCGGGCTCTCTGGGGCCAACGTCCTGACTTTC

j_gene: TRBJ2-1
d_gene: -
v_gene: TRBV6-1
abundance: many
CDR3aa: CASSEIWTPLSYNEQFF
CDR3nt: TGTGCCAGCAGTGAGATTTGGACCCCACTCTCCTACAATGAGCAGTTCTTC

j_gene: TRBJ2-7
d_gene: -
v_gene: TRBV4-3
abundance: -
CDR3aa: CASSANRANSVEQYF
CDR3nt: TGCGCCAGCAGCGCAAACCGGGCCAATAGCGTCGAGCAGTACTTC

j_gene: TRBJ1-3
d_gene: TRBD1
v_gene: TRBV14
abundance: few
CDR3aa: CASSHFDRAIGNTIYF
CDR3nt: TGTGCCAGCAGCCACTTTGACAGGGCGATTGGAAACACCATATATTTT

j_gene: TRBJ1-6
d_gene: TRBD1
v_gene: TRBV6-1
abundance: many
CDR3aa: CASTGTANSPLHF
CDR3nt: TGTGCCAGCACCGGGACAGCAAATTCACCCCTCCACTTT

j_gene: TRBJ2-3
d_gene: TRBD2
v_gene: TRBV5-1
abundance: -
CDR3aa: CASSLGRGRGTDTQYF
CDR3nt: TGCGCCAGCAGCTTGGGCCGAGGGAGGGGCACAGATACGCAGTATTTT

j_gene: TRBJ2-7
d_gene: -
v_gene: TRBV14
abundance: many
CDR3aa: CASSPRTIGGYEQYF
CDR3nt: TGTGCCAGCAGCCCTCGGACGATAGGGGGCTACGAGCAGTACTTC

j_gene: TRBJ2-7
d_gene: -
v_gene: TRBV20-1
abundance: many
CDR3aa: CSARDRAGGTHEQYF
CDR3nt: TGCAGTGCTAGAGATCGTGCAGGGGGGACCCACGAGCAGTACTTC

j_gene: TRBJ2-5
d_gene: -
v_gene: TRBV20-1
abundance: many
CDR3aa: CSAPTGTPRETQYF
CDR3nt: TGCAGTGCACCAACCGGGACCCCGCGGGAGACCCAGTACTTC

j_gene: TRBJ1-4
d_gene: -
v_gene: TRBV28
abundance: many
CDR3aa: CASSLDSSTNEKLFF
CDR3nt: TGTGCCAGCAGTTTAGACAGCTCAACTAATGAAAAACTGTTTTTT